The 23 T cell receptor beta chains below all came from one sample that was sequenced in a study of blood T cell repertoires in COVID-19. TCRdb's copy holds only in-frame clones and misses some; the assay was immunoSEQ multiplex PCR. Of some 200,000 clones listed, 85% were seen once; the top ten hold around 7.8%. Sequences were obtained from peripheral blood. Every receptor here comes from a woman aged 60 to 75 with acute or convalescent COVID-19.

The chain recombines TRBV19 with TRBJ1-6; D remains unclear. The V and J ends lost 6 bases and 7 bases respectively, with 7 bases between them. The germline V gene has CDR1 LNHDA and CDR2 SQIVND (reference sequence). The CDR3 is made up of 12 amino acids. The CDR3 loop is CASSPGNSPLHF. The CDR3 DNA reads as TGTGCCAGTAGCCCGGGAAATTCACCCCTCCACTTT. The whole variable domain, remainder taken from reference TRBV19 and TRBJ1-6, is DGGITQSPKYLFRKEGQNVTLSCEQNLNHDAMYWYRQDPGQGLRLIYYSQIVNDFQKGDIAEGYSVSREKKESFPLTVTSAQKNPTAFYLCASSPGNSPLHFGNGTRLTVT.

The V and J genes are TRBV27 and TRBJ2-1; TRBD2 agrees at 10 bases. After removal of 6 bases from V and 7 bases from J, the junction contained 15 bases not matched to a gene. The germline V gene has CDR1 MNHEY and CDR2 SMNVEV (reference sequence). The CDR3 consists of 17 residues. In DNA, the CDR3 is TGTGCCAGCAGCTACCTGGTCAGAGCGGGGGGGAATAATGAGCAGTTCTTC. This translates into CASSYLVRAGGNNEQFF.

DNA for the CDR3: TGCGCCAGCAGGCCACGACTAGCGGGAGCTTACAATGAGCAGTTCTTC. Protein product: CASRPRLAGAYNEQFF. The chain links TRBV5-1 to TRBJ2-1; 12 positions agree with TRBD2. The germline V gene encodes CDR1 SGHRS and CDR2 YFSETQ. V lost 5 bases, J lost 4 bases, and 7 bases stayed unmatched. The CDR3 consists of 16 residues.

The chain joins TRBV10-2 to TRBJ2-3; possibly TRBD1 for D (5 bases). The V end lost 5 bases, the J end lost 3 bases, and 12 bases lay between the germline ends. Germline CDR1 WSHSY, CDR2 SAAADI. The CDR3 is 14 amino acids. The CDR3 sequence is CASSPLPGTDTQYF. DNA of the CDR3: TGCGCCAGCAGTCCGCTTCCAGGGACAGATACGCAGTATTTT.

The genes are TRBV7-2 and TRBJ1-2, with D possibly TRBD1 on 6 matching bases. The CDR3 has 16 amino acids. Trimming removed 5 bases at V and 6 bases at J, with 22 bases between. CDR1 and CDR2 from the germline V gene are SGHTA and FQGNSA. The CDR3 DNA reads TGTGCCAGCAGCGCCCGAAGGGGGTTTAAAATGGATGGCTACACCTTC. Protein: CASSARRGFKMDGYTF. The variable domain in full, completed from reference TRBV7-2 and TRBJ1-2, reads GAGVSQSPSNKVTEKGKDVELRCDPISGHTALYWYRQSLGQGLEFLIYFQGNSAPDKSGLPSDRFSAERTGGSVSTLTIQRTQQEDSAVYLCASSARRGFKMDGYTFGSGTRLTVV.

This clone was recorded a few times. J is TRBJ1-1 and V is TRBV19, with TRBD1 identical over 11 bases. Per the germline V gene, CDR1 is LNHDA and CDR2 is SQIVND (reference sequence). CDR3 length equals 15 residues. V lost 6 bases and J lost 1; bases outside the gene matches: 4. The CDR3: CASRRTGGANTEAFF. Here the CDR3 DNA reads TGTGCCAGTAGAAGGACAGGGGGCGCGAACACTGAAGCTTTCTTT.

This chain joins TRBV25-1 and TRBJ2-7, with D possibly matching TRBD2 (7 bases). V lost 6 bases and J 4 bases, leaving 13 bases between the germline ends. The CDR3 has 13 residues. Germline CDR1 reads MGHDK; CDR2 reads SYGVNS. Here the CDR3 reads CASSRGGGYEQYV. CDR3 nucleotide sequence: TGTGCCAGCAGCAGAGGGGGGGGTTACGAGCAGTACGTC.

J is TRBJ1-5 and V is TRBV5-6; D may be TRBD1 (5 bases). The CDR3 runs 15 residues. Germline V lookup: CDR1 SGHDT, CDR2 YYEEEE. V lost 0 bases and J 7 bases, leaving 14 bases between the germline ends. The DNA of the CDR3 is TGTGCCAGCAGCTTGGGGGGGACTCGGAGCCAGCCCCAGCATTTT. This encodes CASSLGGTRSQPQHF.

J is TRBJ1-1 and V is TRBV5-1; D is undetermined. The CDR3 contains 14 residues. Germline CDR1 is SGHRS and CDR2 is YFSETQ. Trimming pared 0 bases from V and 5 bases from J, leaving 11 bases between. CDR3 DNA: TGCGCCAGCAGCTTGGTGCCAGGCGGGACTGAAGCTTTCTTT. This codes for CASSLVPGGTEAFF.

In DNA form, the CDR3 reads TGTGCCAGCAGCTGGGACAGGGCGGGTGAGCAGTTCTTC. It translates to CASSWDRAGEQFF. This rearrangement joins TRBV5-4 to TRBJ2-1; TRBD1 agrees at 9 bases. The V segment lost 3 bases and the J segment 9 bases; nucleotides outside the gene matches: 4. The CDR3 totals 13 residues. Germline lookup yields CDR1 SGHNT and CDR2 YYREEE (reference sequence).

Note on this clone: This sample includes further DNA sequences coding for the same CDR3. For the CDR3, the DNA is TGTGCCAGCAGTTTAGGCCAGGGTTCTCAGCCCCAGCATTTT. Protein: CASSLGQGSQPQHF. The chain combines TRBV28 with TRBJ1-5, with a tentative D call TRBD1 (5 bases). The CDR3 spans 14 residues. Germline V gene lookup returns CDR1 MDHEN and CDR2 SYDVKM. V lost 2 bases to trimming and J lost 6 bases, with 11 bases between them.

The V gene is TRBV2, the J gene TRBJ1-5, with D perhaps TRBD1 (5 bases). This CDR3 region has 14 residues. Trimming pared 7 bases from V and 1 base from J, leaving 11 bases between. CDR1 SNHLY and CDR2 FYNNEI come from the germline V gene. For the CDR3, the DNA is TGTGCCAGCACTAGCGGGGCGAGCAATCAGCCCCAGCATTTT. Translating it yields CASTSGASNQPQHF.

J is TRBJ1-6 and V is TRBV4-1, with 7 bases identical to TRBD1. Germline V gene lookup returns CDR1 MGHRA and CDR2 YSYEKL. CDR3 length equals 16 residues. J lost 4 bases, V lost 0 bases, and 3 bases had no gene match. CDR3 region: CASSQDPRGYNSPLHF. CDR3 in DNA: TGCGCCAGCAGCCAAGATCCCAGGGGGTATAATTCACCCCTCCACTTT.

This chain uses TRBV29-1 with TRBJ1-5; D possibly corresponds to TRBD1 (6 bases). V lost 4 bases, J lost 4 bases, and 11 bases lay in between. Germline assignment: CDR1 SQVTM and CDR2 ANQGSEA. The CDR3 length is 13 residues. The CDR3 coding sequence is TGCAGCGTTGGGACTGGACAGAATCAGCCCCAGCATTTT. It encodes CSVGTGQNQPQHF.

The chain couples TRBV7-9 to TRBJ2-1; D possibly corresponds to TRBD2 (6 bases). The V end was cut by 5 bases, the J end by 8 bases, with 22 bases between. Germline V gene sequence: CDR1 SEHNR, CDR2 FQNEAQ (reference sequence). This CDR3 comprises 16 residues. The DNA of the CDR3 is TGTGCCAGCAGCCTAGGTCTATCGGGGGTCTTAGATGAGCAGTTCTTC. It yields the protein CASSLGLSGVLDEQFF.

The V and J genes are TRBV7-9 and TRBJ2-3; 13 positions agree with TRBD2. CDR3 length: 15 amino acids. V lost 5 bases, J lost 8 bases, and 7 bases stayed unmatched. CDR1 and CDR2 from the germline V gene are SEHNR and FQNEAQ (reference sequence). The CDR3 sequence: CASSMRTSGSLTQYF. CDR3 bases: TGTGCCAGCAGCATGCGGACTAGCGGGAGTCTTACGCAGTATTTT. The full variable domain, completed using reference TRBV7-9 and TRBJ2-3, is DTGVSQNPRHKITKRGQNVTFRCDPISEHNRLYWYRQTLGQGPEFLTYFQNEAQLEKSRLLSDRFSAERPKGSFSTLEIQRTEQGDSAMYLCASSMRTSGSLTQYFGPGTRLTVL.

The chain combines TRBV10-3 with TRBJ2-3; 9 bases match TRBD1. Germline V CDR1 and CDR2: ENHRY, SYGVKD. CDR3 size: 17 residues. After removal of 2 bases from V and 5 bases from J, the junction contained 11 bases not matched to a gene. For the CDR3, the DNA is TGTGCCATCAGTGAGACCTGGACAGGGGACGTTGGAGATACGCAGTATTTT. The encoded protein is CAISETWTGDVGDTQYF.

This chain links TRBV6-5 with TRBJ1-2, with D possibly matching TRBD1 (5 bases). The germline CDR1 and CDR2 sequences are MNHEY and SVGAGI. The CDR3 is made up of 14 amino acids. Trimming removed 7 bases at V and 7 bases at J, with 19 bases between. In nucleotides, the CDR3 is TGTGCCAGCAAAGGGGTGGGCAGTCCTGTTGGCTACACCTTC. Its translation is CASKGVGSPVGYTF.

The chain combines TRBV19 with TRBJ2-1, with 16 bases matching TRBD2. CDR3 size: 19 residues. Unmatched junction bases numbered 8, after V lost 5 bases and J lost 1 base. Germline-derived CDR1 and CDR2 are LNHDA and SQIVND (reference sequence). The CDR3 DNA sequence: TGTGCCAGTAGTCCAGAGGGACTAGCGGGAGGGACGTCCTACAATGAGCAGTTCTTC. This translates into CASSPEGLAGGTSYNEQFF.

V and J are TRBV5-5 and TRBJ2-1; D may be TRBD1 (5 bases). Germline V gives CDR1 SGHKS, CDR2 YYEKEE (reference sequence). V was shortened by 9 bases and J by 7 bases, with 17 bases between the two germline ends. CDR3 size: 13 residues. The CDR3 spells CATCDSDINEQFF. The CDR3, as DNA: TGTGCCACCTGTGACAGTGACATAAATGAGCAGTTCTTC.

The rearrangement uses TRBV5-6 and TRBJ2-5; 7 bases are shared with TRBD2. Germline V gene lookup returns CDR1 SGHDT and CDR2 YYEEEE. CDR3 length: 16 residues. The V segment lost 6 bases and the J segment 5 bases; nucleotides outside the gene matches: 16. Written as DNA, the CDR3 is TGTGCCAGCAACCCTATGGGACTACCGACGAGGGAGACCCAGTACTTC. The encoded protein is CASNPMGLPTRETQYF.

The chain is built from TRBV5-5 and TRBJ2-1; a weak D match, TRBD2 (5 bases). The CDR3 totals 16 residues. The germline gives CDR1 SGHKS, CDR2 YYEKEE (reference sequence). The V end lost 0 bases, the J end lost 2 bases, and 12 bases lay between the germline ends. The CDR3 DNA reads as TGTGCCAGCAGCTTGGCCGGGGAGACAACCTACAATGAGCAGTTCTTC. Its protein product is CASSLAGETTYNEQFF.

The V gene is TRBV9, the J gene TRBJ2-1, with 10 bases fitting TRBD1. CDR1 is SGDLS, CDR2 YYNGEE, per germline. The CDR3 length is 13 residues. V lost 2 bases to trimming and J lost 9 bases; unmatched junction nucleotides: 2. The CDR3 bases are TGTGCCAGCAGCGTGGGACAGGGGTTTGAGCAGTTCTTC. It is translated as CASSVGQGFEQFF.